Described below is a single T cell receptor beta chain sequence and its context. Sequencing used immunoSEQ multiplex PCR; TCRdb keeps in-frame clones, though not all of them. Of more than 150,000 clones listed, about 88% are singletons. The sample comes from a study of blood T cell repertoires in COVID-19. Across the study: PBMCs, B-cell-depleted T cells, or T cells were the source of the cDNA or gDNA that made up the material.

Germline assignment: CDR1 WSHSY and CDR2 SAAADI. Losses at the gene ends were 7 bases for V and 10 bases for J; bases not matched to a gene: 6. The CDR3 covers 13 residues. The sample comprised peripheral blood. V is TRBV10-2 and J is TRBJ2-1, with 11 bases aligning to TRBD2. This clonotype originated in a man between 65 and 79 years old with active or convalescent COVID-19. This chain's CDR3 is CASNLAGGGEQFF. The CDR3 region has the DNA TGCGCCAGCAACCTAGCGGGAGGAGGGGAGCAGTTCTTC.